The clone carrying this TCR beta chain has only one observation. This sample is drawn from a study of OX40 agonist ivuxolimab in advanced cancers. On the study more broadly: Treatment of patients was with ivuxolimab, an agonistic anti-OX40 (CD134) antibody.

The V end lost 2 bases, the J end lost 7 bases, and 20 bases lay between the germline ends. The CDR3 sequence is 16 residues long. Germline CDR1 is LGHNA and CDR2 is YNFKEQ. Exclusion of a patient followed from autoimmune disease history or systemic immunosuppression. Blood got drawn at baseline, again on cycle 4 day 1, and then on cycle 7 day 1. Sequencing was performed with immunoSEQ multiplex PCR; in TCRdb, only in-frame clones are kept and a portion is missing. Of some 83,000 clones in the sample, around nine tenths were seen once. The sample consisted of CD4+ or CD8+ T cells sorted from blood, taken in a trial of the OX40 agonist ivuxolimab. This receptor was identified in an adult with an advanced solid tumor such as melanoma, head and neck, liver or kidney cancer. The chain uses TRBV4-2 and TRBJ1-1; D is undetermined. CDR3 sequence reads: CASSQLATNQRNEAFF. CDR3 DNA: TGTGCCAGCAGCCAATTGGCTACTAATCAGAGGAATGAAGCTTTCTTT.